This T cell receptor beta chain was documented in a study of blood T cell repertoires in COVID-19. In the original analysis: Cell counts per sample came from amplifying reference gene primers. The assay was immunoSEQ multiplex PCR, and TCRdb's table has in-frame clones only and misses some. V, J and clone size were drawn from that table, and D and trimming were deduced from the DNA. The sample records under 400,000 clones, 90% being singletons. This TCR was sampled from a woman under 40 with COVID-19, enrolled during active disease. Sequenced input: peripheral blood.

The CDR3 DNA is TGTGCCAGCAGCTCTAGCGGGAGGGCCAACAATGAGCAGTTCTTC. Translation: CASSSSGRANNEQFF. The J gene is TRBJ2-1, the V gene TRBV5-4; 12 bases are a match to TRBD2. Germline V gene data show CDR1 as SGHNT and CDR2 as YYREEE (reference sequence). This CDR3 is built from 15 residues. Losses at the gene ends were 3 bases for V and 5 bases for J; bases not matched to a gene: 3.